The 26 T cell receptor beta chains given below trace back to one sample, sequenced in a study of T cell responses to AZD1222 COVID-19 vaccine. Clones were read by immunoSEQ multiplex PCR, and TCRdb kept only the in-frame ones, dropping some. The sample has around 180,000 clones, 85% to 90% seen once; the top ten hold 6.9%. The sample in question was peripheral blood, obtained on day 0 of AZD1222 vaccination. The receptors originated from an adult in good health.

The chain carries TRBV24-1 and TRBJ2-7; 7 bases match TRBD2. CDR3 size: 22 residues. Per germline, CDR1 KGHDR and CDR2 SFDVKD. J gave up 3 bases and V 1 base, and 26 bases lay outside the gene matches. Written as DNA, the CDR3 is TGTGCCACCAGTGATTTCGGCCTAGCGGACCCCTCGCACGGCCCCTACTACTACGAGCAGTACGTC. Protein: CATSDFGLADPSHGPYYYEQYV.

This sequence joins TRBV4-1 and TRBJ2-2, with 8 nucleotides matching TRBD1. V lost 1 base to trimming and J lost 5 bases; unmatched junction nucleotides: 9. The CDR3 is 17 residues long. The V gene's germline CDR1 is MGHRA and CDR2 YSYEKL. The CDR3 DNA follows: TGCGCCAGCAGCCAAGCCCCGGCAGGGGGCTGGACCGGGGAGCTGTTTTTT. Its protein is CASSQAPAGGWTGELFF.

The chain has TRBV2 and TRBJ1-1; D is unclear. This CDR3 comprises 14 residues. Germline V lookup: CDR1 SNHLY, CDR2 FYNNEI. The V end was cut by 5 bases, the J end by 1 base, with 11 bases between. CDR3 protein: CASSREPENTEAFF. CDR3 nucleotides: TGTGCCAGCAGTCGGGAGCCAGAGAACACTGAAGCTTTCTTT.

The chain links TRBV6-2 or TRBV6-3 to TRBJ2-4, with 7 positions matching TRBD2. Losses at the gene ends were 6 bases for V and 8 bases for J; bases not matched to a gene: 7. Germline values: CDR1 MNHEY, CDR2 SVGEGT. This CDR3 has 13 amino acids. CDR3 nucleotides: TGTGCCAGCAGCGACGGACTAGGGGACATTCAGTACTTC. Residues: CASSDGLGDIQYF.

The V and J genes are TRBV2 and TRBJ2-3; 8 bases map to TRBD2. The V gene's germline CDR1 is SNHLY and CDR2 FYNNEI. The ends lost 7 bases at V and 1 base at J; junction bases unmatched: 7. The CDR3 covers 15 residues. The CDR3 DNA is TGTGCCAGCAACAGGATGACTAGCGGCACAGATACGCAGTATTTT. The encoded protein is CASNRMTSGTDTQYF.

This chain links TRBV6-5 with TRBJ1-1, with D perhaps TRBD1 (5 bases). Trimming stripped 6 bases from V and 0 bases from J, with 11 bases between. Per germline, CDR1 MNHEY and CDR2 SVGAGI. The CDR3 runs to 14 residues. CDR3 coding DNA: TGTGCCAGCAGCCGGGACGGTATGAACACTGAAGCTTTCTTT. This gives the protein CASSRDGMNTEAFF.

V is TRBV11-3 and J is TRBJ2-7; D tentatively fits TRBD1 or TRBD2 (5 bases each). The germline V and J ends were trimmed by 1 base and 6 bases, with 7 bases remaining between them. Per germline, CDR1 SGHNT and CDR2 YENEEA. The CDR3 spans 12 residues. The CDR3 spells CASSLVGGEQYF. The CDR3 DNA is TGTGCCAGCAGCTTAGTTGGGGGCGAGCAGTACTTC.

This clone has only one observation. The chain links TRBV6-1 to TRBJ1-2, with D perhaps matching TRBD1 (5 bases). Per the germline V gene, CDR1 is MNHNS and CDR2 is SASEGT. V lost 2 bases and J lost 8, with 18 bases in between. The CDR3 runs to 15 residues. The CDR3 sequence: CASSEFVQEPWGYTF. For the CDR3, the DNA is TGTGCCAGCAGTGAATTCGTACAGGAACCCTGGGGCTACACCTTC.

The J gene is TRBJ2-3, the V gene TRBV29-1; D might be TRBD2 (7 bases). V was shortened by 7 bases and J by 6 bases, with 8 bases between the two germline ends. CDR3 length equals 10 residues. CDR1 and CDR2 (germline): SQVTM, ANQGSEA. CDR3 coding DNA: TGCAGCGGGGGGGGCGATACGCAGTATTTT. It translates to CSGGGDTQYF.

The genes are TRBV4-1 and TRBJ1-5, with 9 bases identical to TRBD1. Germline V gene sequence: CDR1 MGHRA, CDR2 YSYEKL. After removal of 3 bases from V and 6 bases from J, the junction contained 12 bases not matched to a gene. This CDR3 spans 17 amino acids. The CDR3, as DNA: TGCGCCAGCAGCCAGGCCATGGGACAGGGTTTCCCTCAGCCCCAGCATTTT. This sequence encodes CASSQAMGQGFPQPQHF.

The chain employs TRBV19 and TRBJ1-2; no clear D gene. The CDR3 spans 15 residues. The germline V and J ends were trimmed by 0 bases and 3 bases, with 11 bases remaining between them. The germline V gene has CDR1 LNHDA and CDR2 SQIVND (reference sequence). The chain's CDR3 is CASSIDLGQHYGYTF. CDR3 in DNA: TGTGCCAGTAGTATAGATCTTGGGCAGCACTATGGCTACACCTTC.

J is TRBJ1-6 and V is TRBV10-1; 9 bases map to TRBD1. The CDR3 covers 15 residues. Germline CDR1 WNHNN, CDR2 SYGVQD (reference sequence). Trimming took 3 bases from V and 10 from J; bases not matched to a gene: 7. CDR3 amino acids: CASSETQGAGSPLHF. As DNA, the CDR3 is TGCGCCAGCAGTGAAACACAGGGGGCTGGGTCACCCCTCCACTTT.

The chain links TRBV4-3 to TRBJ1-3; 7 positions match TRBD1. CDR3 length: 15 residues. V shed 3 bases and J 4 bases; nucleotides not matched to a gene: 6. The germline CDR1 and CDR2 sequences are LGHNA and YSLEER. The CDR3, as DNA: TGCGCCAGCAGCCATCCCCCGGGACAGGGAAACACCATATATTTT. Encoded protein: CASSHPPGQGNTIYF.

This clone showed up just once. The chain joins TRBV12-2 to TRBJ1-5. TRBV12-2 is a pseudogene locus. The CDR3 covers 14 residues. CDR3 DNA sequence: TGTGCAAGTCGCTTTTCGGGGGGCAATCAGCCCCAGCATTTT. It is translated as CASRFSGGNQPQHF.

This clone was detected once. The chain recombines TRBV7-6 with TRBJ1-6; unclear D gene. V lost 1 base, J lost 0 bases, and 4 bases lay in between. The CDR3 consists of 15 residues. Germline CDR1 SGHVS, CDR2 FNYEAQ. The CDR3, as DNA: TGTGCCAGCAGCTTAGAACCCTCCTATAATTCACCCCTCCACTTT. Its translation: CASSLEPSYNSPLHF.

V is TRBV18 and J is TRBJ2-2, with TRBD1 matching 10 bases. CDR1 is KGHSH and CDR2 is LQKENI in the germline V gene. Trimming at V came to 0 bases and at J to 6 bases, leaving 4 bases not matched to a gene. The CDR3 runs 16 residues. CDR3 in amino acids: CASSPPPGQGPGELFF. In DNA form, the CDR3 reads TGTGCCAGCTCACCACCCCCGGGACAGGGGCCCGGGGAGCTGTTTTTT. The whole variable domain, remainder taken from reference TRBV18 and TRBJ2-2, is NAGVMQNPRHLVRRRGQEARLRCSPMKGHSHVYWYRQLPEEGLKFMVYLQKENIIDESGMPKERFSAEFPKEGPSILRIQQVVRGDSAAYFCASSPPPGQGPGELFFGEGSRLTVL.

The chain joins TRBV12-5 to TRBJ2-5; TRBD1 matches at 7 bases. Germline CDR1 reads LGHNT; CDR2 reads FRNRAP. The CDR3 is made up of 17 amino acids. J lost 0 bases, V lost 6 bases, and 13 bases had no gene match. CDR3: CASGPPGTVPYQETQYF. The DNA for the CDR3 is TGTGCTAGTGGCCCGCCGGGGACAGTGCCATACCAAGAGACCCAGTACTTC.

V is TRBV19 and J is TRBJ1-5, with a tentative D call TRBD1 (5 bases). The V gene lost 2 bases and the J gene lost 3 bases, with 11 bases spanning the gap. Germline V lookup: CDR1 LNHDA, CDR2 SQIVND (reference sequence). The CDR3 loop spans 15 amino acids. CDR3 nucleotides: TGTGCCAGTAGTATAATTTCGACAGCCAATCAGCCCCAGCATTTT. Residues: CASSIISTANQPQHF. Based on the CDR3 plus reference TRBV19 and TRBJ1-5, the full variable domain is DGGITQSPKYLFRKEGQNVTLSCEQNLNHDAMYWYRQDPGQGLRLIYYSQIVNDFQKGDIAEGYSVSREKKESFPLTVTSAQKNPTAFYLCASSIISTANQPQHFGDGTRLSIL.

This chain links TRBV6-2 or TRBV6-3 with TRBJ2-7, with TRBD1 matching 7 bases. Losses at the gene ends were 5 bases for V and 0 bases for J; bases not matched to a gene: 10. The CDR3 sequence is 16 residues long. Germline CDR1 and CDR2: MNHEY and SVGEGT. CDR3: CASSVPGQMSSYEQYV. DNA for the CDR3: TGTGCCAGCAGTGTCCCGGGACAGATGAGCTCCTACGAGCAGTACGTC.

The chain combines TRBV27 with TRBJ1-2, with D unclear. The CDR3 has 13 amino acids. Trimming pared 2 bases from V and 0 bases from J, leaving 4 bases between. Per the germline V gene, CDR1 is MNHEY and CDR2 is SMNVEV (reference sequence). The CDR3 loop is CASSLSTNYGYTF. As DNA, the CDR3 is TGTGCCAGCAGTTTAAGTACTAACTATGGCTACACCTTC.

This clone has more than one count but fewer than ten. The CDR3 nucleotides read TGTGCCAGCAGCCAGGGGCCAGGGCCTCCTTTCTTT. It specifies CASSQGPGPPFF. The chain recombines TRBV7-8 with TRBJ1-1, with D possibly matching TRBD1 (6 bases). The V end lost 5 bases, the J end lost 12 bases, and 16 bases lay between the germline ends. Germline V gene sequence: CDR1 SGHVS, CDR2 FQNEAQ. CDR3 length: 12 residues.

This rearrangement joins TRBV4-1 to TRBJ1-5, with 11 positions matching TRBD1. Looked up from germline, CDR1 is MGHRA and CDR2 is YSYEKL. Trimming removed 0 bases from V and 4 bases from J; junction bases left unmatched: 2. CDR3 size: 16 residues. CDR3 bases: TGCGCCAGCAGCCAAGATTGGGACAGGGGGAATCAGCCCCAGCATTTT. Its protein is CASSQDWDRGNQPQHF.

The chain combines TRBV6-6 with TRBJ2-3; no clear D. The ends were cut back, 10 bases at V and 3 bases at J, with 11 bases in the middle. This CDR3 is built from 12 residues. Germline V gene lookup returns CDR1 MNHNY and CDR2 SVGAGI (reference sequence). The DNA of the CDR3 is TGTGCCACACAACGACAAACAGATACGCAGTATTTT. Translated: CATQRQTDTQYF.

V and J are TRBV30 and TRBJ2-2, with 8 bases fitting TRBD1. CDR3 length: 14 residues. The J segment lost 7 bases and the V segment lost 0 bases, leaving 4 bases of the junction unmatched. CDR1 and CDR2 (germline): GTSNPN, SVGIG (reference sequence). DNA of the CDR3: TGTGCCTGGAGTGTAGGACAGGGCCACGGGGAGCTGTTTTTT. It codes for CAWSVGQGHGELFF. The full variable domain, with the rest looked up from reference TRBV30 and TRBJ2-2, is SQTIHQWPATLVQPVGSPLSLECTVEGTSNPNLYWYRQAAGRGLQLLFYSVGIGQISSEVPQNLSASRPQDRQFILSSKKLLLSDSGFYLCAWSVGQGHGELFFGEGSRLTVL.

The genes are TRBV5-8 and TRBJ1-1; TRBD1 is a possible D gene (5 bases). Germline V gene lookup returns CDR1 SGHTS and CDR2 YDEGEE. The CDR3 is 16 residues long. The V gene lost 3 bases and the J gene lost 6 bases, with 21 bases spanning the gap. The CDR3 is CASSWTPTGPGAEAFF. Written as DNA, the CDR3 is TGTGCCAGCAGCTGGACCCCTACAGGCCCCGGGGCTGAAGCTTTCTTT. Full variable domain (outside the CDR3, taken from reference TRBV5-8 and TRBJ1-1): EAGVTQSPTHLIKTRGQQATLRCSPISGHTSVYWYQQALGLGLQFLLWYDEGEERNRGNFPPRFSGRQFPNYSSELNVNALELEDSALYLCASSWTPTGPGAEAFFGQGTRLTVV.

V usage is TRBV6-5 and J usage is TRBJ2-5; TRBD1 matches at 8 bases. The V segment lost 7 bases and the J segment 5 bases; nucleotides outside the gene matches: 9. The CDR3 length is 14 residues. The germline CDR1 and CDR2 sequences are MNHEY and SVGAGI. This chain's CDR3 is CASTPARDRETQYF. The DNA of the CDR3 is TGTGCCAGCACCCCCGCTCGGGACAGGGAGACCCAGTACTTC.